Listed here are 5 T cell receptor beta chains from one sample, sequenced in a study of breast tumors, draining lymph nodes, adjacent tissues. Axillary draining lymph nodes of breast cancer patients supplied the node samples. TCRdb re-called the multiplex PCR reads with MiXCR, one entry per CDR3 protein. The table shows fewer than 85,000 distinct CDR3 sequences, with roughly 19% occurring only once. The sample taken for sequencing was axillary lymph node tissue. These receptors originate from a female donor with breast cancer. Some clones in this sample may be carry-over from other donors' samples.

This clonotype was found many times. The chain recombines TRBV7-9 with TRBJ2-1, with 8 bases lining up with TRBD2. Germline V gives CDR1 SEHNR, CDR2 FQNEAQ (reference sequence). The CDR3 consists of 18 residues. The ends lost 4 bases at V and 4 bases at J; junction bases unmatched: 15. The CDR3 region has the DNA TGTGCCAGCAGCTCTACAGCGGGAGTAGGCGGGTTATACAATGAGCAGTTCTTC. It specifies CASSSTAGVGGLYNEQFF.

About this clonotype itself: Given a much more abundant clone one base away, this may be a read error. The chain couples TRBV3-1 to TRBJ2-7; 10 bases are shared with TRBD2. V was clipped by 0 bases and J by 2 bases; unmatched bases: 7. The CDR3 runs to 17 residues. Germline values: CDR1 LGHDT, CDR2 YNNKEL (reference sequence). CDR3 DNA: TGTGCCAGCAGCCAAGAGCAATTTAGCGGGAGGCCCTACGAGCAGTACTTC. Its protein product is CASSQEQFSGRPYEQYF.

As concerns this clonotype: A read error is possible here, since a much larger clone lies one base away. The genes are TRBV14 and TRBJ2-7, with D possibly matching TRBD1 (5 bases). The V gene lost 8 bases and the J gene lost 4 bases, with 12 bases spanning the gap. Germline V gene lookup returns CDR1 SGHDN and CDR2 FVKESK. The CDR3 is 12 amino acids. CDR3 loop: CASSTDRYEQYF. CDR3 DNA sequence: TGTGCCAGCTCTACCGACAGATACGAGCAGTACTTC.

This clonotype occurred many times. The rearrangement uses TRBV7-2 and TRBJ2-7; tentative D call: TRBD1 (6 bases). The CDR3 totals 13 residues. V shed 5 bases and J shed 5 bases, with 13 bases lying between them. Germline CDR1 SGHTA, CDR2 FQGNSA. The CDR3 DNA is TGTGCCAGCAGCATTGGACAGCGCAACGAGCAGTACTTC. Translation: CASSIGQRNEQYF.

This clonotype has a single count. A much more abundant neighbour one base away suggests this may be a read error. The chain carries TRBV4-3 and TRBJ2-5; TRBD2 matches at 15 bases. The CDR3 totals 15 residues. In germline, CDR1 is LGHNA, CDR2 YSLEER. In DNA form, the CDR3 reads TGCGCCAGCAGCCCTCGGACTAGCGGGGGGGGGGCCCAGCACTTC. It yields the protein CASSPRTSGGGAQHF.